This T cell receptor (beta chain) stems from a study of blood T cell repertoires in COVID-19. Study-level background: The study drew acute and convalescent COVID-19 samples from the United States, Italy and Spain. T cells, B-cell-depleted T cells, or PBMCs supplied cDNA or gDNA.

Original analysis: Amplification of reference gene primers provided the estimated nucleated cell counts. Method: immunoSEQ multiplex PCR; TCRdb's copy keeps in-frame clones and lacks some. Clonal size and the V and J genes are those of that table, whereas D and trimming came from the DNA. The repertoire holds about 68,000 clones, with 60% to 85% as singletons. This CDR3 comprises 15 residues. The sample comprised peripheral blood. This clonotype was sampled from a human donor in a cohort sampled during active COVID-19. This chain connects TRBV21-1 to TRBJ1-1; TRBD1 is the table's D call, not checked against the DNA. TRBV21-1 is classified as a pseudogene. CDR3 region: CASSPPGQGYTEAFF. CDR3 coding DNA: TGTGCCAGCAGCCCCCCGGGACAGGGGTACACTGAAGCTTTCTTT.